The clone carrying this TCR beta chain came up many times. The antigen is not known. TCRdb redid the calling of the reads with MiXCR, one entry per CDR3 protein. The table includes about 160,000 distinct CDR3 sequences, more than 15% detected once. The data originate from a study of T cell repertoires in cytomegalovirus infection. Study details: In public TCR beta signatures, there were indications of both CMV infection and matching HLA type. Whole-study results and caveats: Public TCR beta family frequency separated CMV-and-HLA carriers, including in an independent cohort. CMV-specific TCR beta clonotypes restricted by HLA-C were the ones dominating the ex vivo response.

This TCR derives from a human donor in good health (CMV status not recorded). Some clones in this sample may be carry-over from other donors' samples. Sequencing was done on a sample of CD8+ T cells from PBMCs.

CDR3 bases: TGTGCCAGCAGCCCGGGACAGAACACTGAAGCTTTCTTT. Translated, it gives CASSPGQNTEAFF. The chain is built from TRBV7-2 and TRBJ1-1; TRBD1 is a possible D gene (6 bases). The CDR3 sequence is 13 residues long. CDR1 SGHTA and CDR2 FQGNSA come from the germline V gene. Trimming cost V 5 bases and J 1 base, with 8 bases left between them.